Following are 32 T cell receptor beta chains from one sample sequenced in a study of blood T cell repertoires in COVID-19. Assay: immunoSEQ multiplex PCR; the TCRdb copy retains only in-frame clones and omits some. The table has tens of thousands of clones, approximately 80% seen once. Input material: peripheral blood. The source of these receptors is a human donor in a cohort sampled during active or convalescent COVID-19.

The chain is built from TRBV18 and TRBJ1-1; 8 positions match TRBD1. Germline V CDR1 and CDR2: KGHSH, LQKENI. This CDR3 is 14 amino acids long. With V trimmed by 3 bases and J by 4 bases, 4 bases remained unmatched. The CDR3 sequence: CASSPLTGGTEAFF. The CDR3 bases are TGTGCCAGCTCACCTTTAACAGGGGGCACTGAAGCTTTCTTT.

The rearrangement joins TRBV11-2 to TRBJ2-7, with TRBD1 identical over 7 bases. Trimming cost V 3 bases and J 5 bases; bases outside gene matches: 10. The CDR3 is 15 amino acids. Germline-derived CDR1 and CDR2 are SGHAT and FQNNGV. DNA for the CDR3: TGTGCCAGCAGCTTGACAGGGAGCTCTTATAACGAGCAGTACTTC. Protein: CASSLTGSSYNEQYF.

For the CDR3, the DNA is TGTGCCTGGAGATCGGAGCGCCGGGCTGAAGCTTTCTTT. Protein product: CAWRSERRAEAFF. The rearrangement uses TRBV30 and TRBJ1-1; D is unresolved. The CDR3 loop spans 13 amino acids. From germline, CDR1 is GTSNPN and CDR2 SVGIG (reference sequence). The ends were cut back, 3 bases at V and 6 bases at J, with 14 bases in the middle.

The count of this clone is one. The V gene is TRBV6-5, the J gene TRBJ1-2; D unresolved. The CDR3 runs to 12 residues. The V gene's germline CDR1 is MNHEY and CDR2 SVGAGI. The germline V and J ends were trimmed by 3 bases and 5 bases, with 7 bases remaining between them. The CDR3 region is CASSYAGYGYTF. The CDR3 region has the DNA TGTGCCAGCAGTTATGCGGGTTATGGCTACACCTTC.

This chain connects TRBV25-1 to TRBJ2-3; D is ambiguous. CDR1 MGHDK and CDR2 SYGVNS come from the germline V gene. The CDR3 contains 14 residues. The V and J ends lost 5 bases and 0 bases respectively, with 9 bases between them. The CDR3 nucleotides are TGTGCCAGCAGTCGAACGGGTAGCACAGATACGCAGTATTTT. Its protein is CASSRTGSTDTQYF.

The table lists this clone with a few counts. V usage is TRBV6-5 and J usage is TRBJ2-1; TRBD2 is a possible D gene (6 bases). Per the germline V gene, CDR1 is MNHEY and CDR2 is SVGAGI. This CDR3 spans 16 amino acids. The germline V and J ends were trimmed by 0 bases and 8 bases, with 17 bases remaining between them. The CDR3 DNA reads as TGTGCCAGCAGTTACTCTGGGGTAGCGGTCGTTTATGAGCAGTTCTTC. This codes for CASSYSGVAVVYEQFF.

This chain joins TRBV7-2 and TRBJ1-5, with unresolved D. Trimming took off 3 bases at V and 2 bases at J, with 11 bases between the two ends. From germline, CDR1 is SGHTA and CDR2 FQGNSA. The CDR3 extends over 15 amino acids. The CDR3 loop reads CASSLIAFGNQPQHF. As DNA, the CDR3 is TGTGCCAGCAGCTTGATCGCGTTTGGCAATCAGCCCCAGCATTTT.

The chain carries TRBV30 and TRBJ2-7, with D maybe TRBD2 (6 bases). The CDR3 loop spans 14 amino acids. Germline CDR1 GTSNPN, CDR2 SVGIG (reference sequence). V dropped 8 bases and J dropped 0 bases, with 17 bases sitting between them. For the CDR3, the DNA is TGTGCCACCCCCAGAGCGGGCAGCTCCTACGAGCAGTACTTC. Encoded protein: CATPRAGSSYEQYF.

The chain is built from TRBV3-1 (or the pseudogene TRBV3-2) and TRBJ1-3, with 10 bases matching TRBD1. V shed 6 bases, J shed 4 bases, and the junction held 6 bases outside the gene matches. Germline V gene data show CDR1 as LGHDT and CDR2 as YNNKEL (reference sequence). The CDR3 has 15 residues. The CDR3 DNA reads as TGTGCCAGCAGTCCCGGGACAGGGGCAGGAAACACCATATATTTT. Protein product: CASSPGTGAGNTIYF.

This clone appeared a single time. V is TRBV5-5 and J is TRBJ1-3; 8 bases fit TRBD1. The V gene end was trimmed by 3 bases and the J gene end by 4 bases; junction bases not matched to a gene: 3. CDR1 SGHKS and CDR2 YYEKEE come from the germline V gene (reference sequence). The CDR3 is 14 amino acids. CDR3 region: CASSSTGVGNTIYF. Written as DNA, the CDR3 is TGTGCCAGCAGCTCGACAGGGGTGGGAAACACCATATATTTT.

The chain joins TRBV9 to TRBJ2-3; 11 bases fit TRBD2. Germline values: CDR1 SGDLS, CDR2 YYNGEE. This CDR3 has 17 amino acids. Trimming cost V 4 bases and J 2 bases; bases outside gene matches: 9. CDR3 bases: TGTGCCAGCAGCTCCGAGGGACTAGCGGATCTCACAGATACGCAGTATTTT. Its translation: CASSSEGLADLTDTQYF.

This clone was seen a handful of times. The DNA of the CDR3 is TGCGCCAGCAGCTTGGGGCCCCGACAGGGCGGGAACACTGAAGCTTTCTTT. Residues: CASSLGPRQGGNTEAFF. This chain links TRBV5-1 with TRBJ1-1, with 7 nucleotides matching TRBD1. Trimming removed 0 bases from V and 1 base from J; junction bases left unmatched: 9. Looked up from germline, CDR1 is SGHRS and CDR2 is YFSETQ. The CDR3 runs to 17 residues.

The rearrangement links TRBV11-3 to TRBJ1-2, with TRBD1 identical over 8 bases. Germline trimming cut 4 bases from V and 8 bases from J; bases unmatched to any gene: 6. CDR1 is SGHNT and CDR2 is YENEEA in the germline V gene. This CDR3 comprises 13 residues. CDR3 coding DNA: TGTGCCAGCAGCTCCGGGACAGGTGGGGGCTACACCTTC. This sequence encodes CASSSGTGGGYTF. The complete variable domain, with remaining parts taken from reference TRBV11-3 and TRBJ1-2, reads EAGVVQSPRYKIIEKKQPVAFWCNPISGHNTLYWYLQNLGQGPELLIRYENEEAVDDSQLPKDRFSAERLKGVDSTLKIQPAELGDSAVYLCASSSGTGGGYTFGSGTRLTVV.

The rearrangement joins TRBV7-3 to TRBJ1-2, with 9 positions matching TRBD1. Germline V CDR1 and CDR2: SGHTA, FQGTGA. Trimming cost V 2 bases and J 5 bases; bases outside gene matches: 9. The CDR3 covers 16 residues. In nucleotides, the CDR3 is TGTGCCAGCAGCTTAGGACAGGGGCCCATTGGGTATGGCTACACCTTC. This codes for CASSLGQGPIGYGYTF.

The chain links TRBV7-9 to TRBJ1-6; unclear D gene. The V end was cut by 4 bases, the J end by 3 bases, with 10 bases between. The CDR3 totals 15 residues. Germline V CDR1 and CDR2: SEHNR, FQNEAQ (reference sequence). CDR3 nucleotide sequence: TGTGCCAGCAGCTCCACCCTAGACTATAATTCACCCCTCCACTTT. Amino acid sequence: CASSSTLDYNSPLHF. The whole variable domain, remainder taken from reference TRBV7-9 and TRBJ1-6, is DTGVSQNPRHKITKRGQNVTFRCDPISEHNRLYWYRQTLGQGPEFLTYFQNEAQLEKSRLLSDRFSAERPKGSFSTLEIQRTEQGDSAMYLCASSSTLDYNSPLHFGNGTRLTVT.

The chain recombines TRBV18 with TRBJ1-5; 12 bases agree with TRBD1. In germline, CDR1 is KGHSH, CDR2 LQKENI. The CDR3 has 16 amino acids. The V gene end was trimmed by 3 bases and the J gene end by 5 bases; junction bases not matched to a gene: 5. In DNA, the CDR3 is TGTGCCAGCTCACCGCCGGGACAGGGGGCGGATCAGCCCCAGCATTTT. Translation: CASSPPGQGADQPQHF.

This clone was observed once. V gene TRBV7-8 combines with J gene TRBJ2-7, with a tentative D call TRBD1 (5 bases). Germline values: CDR1 SGHVS, CDR2 FQNEAQ. The CDR3 contains 14 residues. V was clipped by 5 bases and J by 3 bases, with 14 bases between them. The CDR3: CASSIRVWSYEQYF. DNA of the CDR3: TGTGCCAGCAGCATCAGGGTTTGGAGCTACGAGCAGTACTTC.

This clone came up once. The J gene is TRBJ1-1, the V gene TRBV5-1; D is uncertain. The CDR3 runs 13 residues. Germline V gene sequence: CDR1 SGHRS, CDR2 YFSETQ. V was cut by 5 bases and J by 1 base, with 9 bases left in between. This chain's CDR3 is CASSEQPNTEAFF. In DNA, the CDR3 is TGCGCCAGCAGTGAACAGCCGAACACTGAAGCTTTCTTT.

The V and J genes are TRBV3-1 (or the pseudogene TRBV3-2) and TRBJ2-2; 9 bases fit TRBD2. CDR3 length equals 18 residues. Germline V lookup: CDR1 LGHDT, CDR2 YNNKEL (reference sequence). Trimming at V came to 7 bases and at J to 4 bases, leaving 16 bases not matched to a gene. In nucleotides, the CDR3 is TGTGCCAGCACCGCAGGTAGCGGGGGTATCTTTAGCACCGGGGAGCTGTTTTTT. It yields the protein CASTAGSGGIFSTGELFF.

In nucleotides, the CDR3 is TGCGCCAGCAGCCAAGGACAGGGTGAAGCTTTCTTT. Residues: CASSQGQGEAFF. The chain is built from TRBV5-1 and TRBJ1-1; 8 bases are shared with TRBD1. V was clipped by 4 bases and J by 7 bases; unmatched bases: 3. Germline V gene data show CDR1 as SGHRS and CDR2 as YFSETQ. CDR3 length: 12 amino acids.

The V and J genes are TRBV19 and TRBJ1-1, with D uncertain. Germline V gene data show CDR1 as LNHDA and CDR2 as SQIVND (reference sequence). V was clipped by 10 bases and J by 1 base, with 10 bases between them. This CDR3 region has 12 residues. The CDR3 region is CATRWQNTEAFF. CDR3 in DNA: TGTGCCACTAGGTGGCAGAACACTGAAGCTTTCTTT. The variable domain in full, completed from reference TRBV19 and TRBJ1-1, reads DGGITQSPKYLFRKEGQNVTLSCEQNLNHDAMYWYRQDPGQGLRLIYYSQIVNDFQKGDIAEGYSVSREKKESFPLTVTSAQKNPTAFYLCATRWQNTEAFFGQGTRLTVV.

The chain has TRBV7-3 and TRBJ1-2; 9 bases are a match to TRBD1. Germline V gene data show CDR1 as SGHTA and CDR2 as FQGTGA. With V trimmed by 9 bases and J by 6 bases, 14 bases remained unmatched. The CDR3 has 15 residues. The CDR3 DNA sequence: TGTGCCAGGTTCCTACAGGGGGCCCCCCGACATGGCTACACCTTC. Residues: CARFLQGAPRHGYTF.

This clone showed up just once. The chain combines TRBV6-4 with TRBJ2-3, with TRBD2 matching 8 bases. The length of the CDR3 is 16 residues. V lost 2 bases and J lost 0; bases outside the gene matches: 4. CDR1 is MRHNA and CDR2 is SNTAGT in the germline V gene. CDR3 bases: TGTGCCAGCAGTGACGTTGCGGGGGGTAGCACAGATACGCAGTATTTT. It yields the protein CASSDVAGGSTDTQYF.

CDR3 residues: CASSDSDGRAYQPQHF. The CDR3 DNA sequence: TGTGCCAGCAGTGACTCAGACGGGCGGGCCTATCAGCCCCAGCATTTT. The chain combines TRBV6-4 with TRBJ1-5, with unresolved D. Per the germline V gene, CDR1 is MRHNA and CDR2 is SNTAGT. This CDR3 is 16 amino acids long. The V end lost 0 bases, the J end lost 5 bases, and 14 bases lay between the germline ends.

The chain joins TRBV20-1 to TRBJ1-5; no clear D. CDR3 length: 11 residues. Trimming left V 7 bases short and J 9 bases short, with 13 bases between. Germline V gene lookup returns CDR1 DFQATT and CDR2 SNEGSKA (reference sequence). CDR3 sequence (DNA): TGCAGTGGCGGGGTTGGAGTGCCCCAGCATTTT. Protein sequence: CSGGVGVPQHF.

The CDR3 nucleotides read TGTGCCAGCACCCCCGAAAGCGGGGGAGATACGCAGTATTTT. It specifies CASTPESGGDTQYF. This chain connects TRBV7-9 to TRBJ2-3; TRBD2 agrees at 8 bases. CDR1 is SEHNR and CDR2 is FQNEAQ in the germline V gene (reference sequence). CDR3 length equals 14 residues. Trimming cost V 7 bases and J 5 bases; bases outside gene matches: 8.

The gene calls are TRBV6-1 and TRBJ1-1; D possibly corresponds to TRBD1 (5 bases). This CDR3 spans 15 amino acids. The germline CDR1 and CDR2 sequences are MNHNS and SASEGT. The V gene lost 1 base and the J gene lost 1 base, with 10 bases spanning the gap. CDR3 in DNA: TGTGCCAGCAGTGAAGGGATGGGGGGGAACACTGAAGCTTTCTTT. Its protein is CASSEGMGGNTEAFF.

The J gene is TRBJ1-2, the V gene TRBV27; D gene ambiguous. Germline V gives CDR1 MNHEY, CDR2 SMNVEV (reference sequence). This CDR3 has 15 amino acids. V gave up 0 bases and J gave up 7 bases, with 15 bases separating them. The CDR3 DNA reads as TGTGCCAGCAGTTTATCGAGCGCGGGTCTGGGTGGCTACACCTTC. Translating it yields CASSLSSAGLGGYTF.

The chain has TRBV29-1 and TRBJ2-7, with D perhaps matching TRBD1 (6 bases). Trimming removed 5 bases from V and 2 bases from J, with 7 bases in between. CDR1 SQVTM and CDR2 ANQGSEA come from the germline V gene. This CDR3 spans 11 amino acids. This CDR3 reads CSVSGAYEQYF. CDR3 bases: TGCAGCGTTTCAGGGGCCTACGAGCAGTACTTC.

This clone is classed as medium-sized. The gene calls are TRBV5-1 and TRBJ2-1; D is ambiguous. Germline values: CDR1 SGHRS, CDR2 YFSETQ. Trimming left V 0 bases short and J 6 bases short, with 7 bases between. The CDR3 is made up of 13 amino acids. The CDR3 DNA is TGCGCCAGCAGCTTGGGGGCCCCCAATGAGCAGTTCTTC. It specifies CASSLGAPNEQFF.

This rearrangement joins TRBV9 to TRBJ1-1; 12 nucleotides agree with TRBD1. The germline gives CDR1 SGDLS, CDR2 YYNGEE. Trimming cost V 0 bases and J 1 base; bases outside gene matches: 13. The CDR3 contains 20 residues. The CDR3 nucleotides are TGTGCCAGCAGCGTAGATGGATTGGGACAGGGGGCACCCGGGAACACTGAAGCTTTCTTT. Protein product: CASSVDGLGQGAPGNTEAFF.

The rearrangement uses TRBV5-1 and TRBJ2-3; 7 nucleotides align to TRBD2. The CDR3 is 14 amino acids. V was clipped by 5 bases and J by 2 bases; unmatched bases: 5. The germline CDR1 and CDR2 sequences are SGHRS and YFSETQ. In DNA form, the CDR3 reads TGCGCCAGCAGACGGGGGGAGGTCACAGATACGCAGTATTTT. Translating it yields CASRRGEVTDTQYF.